This TCR beta chain was retrieved from a study of shared clonotypes between healthy human individuals. General observations from the study: When compared with the clonotypes that were shared by all four sorted-subset donors, the non-shared clonotypes turned out to have lower generation probabilities.

Here immunoSEQ multiplex PCR was the method, and the copy in TCRdb shows in-frame clones only, minus some. The sample has about 1 million clones, more than 60% seen once. The table lists this clone with a count of one. Its target is unknown. V lost 4 bases to trimming and J lost 5 bases; unmatched junction nucleotides: 3. In germline, CDR1 is MNHEY, CDR2 SVGAGI. The CDR3 has 14 residues. In the CD4+ fraction, cells were divided into CD45RA+ naive and CD45RA-negative memory subsets. The sample taken for sequencing was memory CD4+ T cells sorted from blood. Specified subset: CD45RA-negative fraction. V and J are TRBV6-5 and TRBJ1-4, with 8 bases lining up with TRBD1. The TCR originated in a man younger than 30 in good health. The CDR3 region is CASSLGQANEKLFF. CDR3 DNA sequence: TGTGCCAGCAGTTTGGGACAGGCGAATGAAAAACTGTTTTTT.